This TCR beta chain was obtained from a study of shared clonotypes between healthy human individuals. The CDR3 is 12 amino acids. CDR1 is SGDLS, CDR2 YYNGEE, per germline. V was cut by 4 bases and J by 5 bases, with 9 bases left in between. The assay was immunoSEQ multiplex PCR, and TCRdb's table has in-frame clones only and misses some. The sample lists about 380,000 clones; around 96% were seen once. Only a few counts were recorded for this clone. This TCR was recovered from a young man in good health. The chain couples TRBV9 to TRBJ2-5; the D call may be TRBD1 or TRBD2 (6 bases each). The sequencing input was memory CD8+ T cells sorted from blood. Subset of the sample: CD45RO+ cells pooled with CCR7-negative TemRA cells. Written as DNA, the CDR3 is TGTGCCAGCAGCCGGGGGCAGGAGACCCAGTACTTC. Translation: CASSRGQETQYF.